The text below deals with one TCR beta chain. Trimming cost V 2 bases and J 4 bases; bases outside gene matches: 0. CDR3 length: 13 amino acids. CDR1 and CDR2 (germline): SGDLS, YYNGEE. The sample is drawn from a study of blood T cell repertoires in COVID-19. Some clones are missing from TCRdb's copy, which holds only in-frame ones; the method was immunoSEQ multiplex PCR. Seen here are about 390,000 clones, more than 75% observed once, and the top ten hold about 9.4%. The age range of participants was about 18 to 95 years, with residence in about two dozen US areas. Cohort 3 recovered donors had two negative PCRs, clearance, or symptom resolution.

What was sequenced was PBMCs or T cells enriched from blood (not recorded which). The chain is built from TRBV9 and TRBJ1-3; 7 nucleotides line up with TRBD1. This receptor was taken from a woman between 45 and 60 years old who had recovered from COVID-19. The CDR3 nucleotides read TGTGCCAGCAGCGTGACAGGGGGAAACACCATATATTTT. This translates into CASSVTGGNTIYF.